A selection of T cell receptor beta chains follows, all from one sample in a study of cytomegalovirus exposure and HLA in healthy donors. Data came from immunoSEQ multiplex PCR; TCRdb stores just in-frame clones and leaves some out. The repertoire has about 120,000 clones, about four fifths of them found once; the top ten carry roughly 2.2%. The sequenced sample consisted of PBMCs. Source of these receptors: a middle-aged woman in good health and CMV-seronegative. CDR3s include the opening cysteine and the closing phenylalanine or tryptophan. A D gene is named only where the DNA matches it firmly. Some rows mark clone size as missing; the rest say once, few, many or name a class of expanded clone.

V	D	J	size	DNA	CDR3
TRBV6-5	TRBD1	TRBJ2-1	.	TGTGCCAGCAGGGGCGGACAGGGAGCTGAGCAGTTCTTC	CASRGGQGAEQFF
TRBV13	TRBD2	TRBJ2-7	.	TGTGCCAGCAGCTCACGGACTAGCGGCAAATACGAGCAGTACTTC	CASSSRTSGKYEQYF
TRBV5-1	TRBD1	TRBJ1-2	.	TGCGCCAGCCGCCTAACAGGGGACTATGGCTACACCTTC	CASRLTGDYGYTF
TRBV5-1	TRBD1	TRBJ2-2	.	TGCGCCAGTACCGGGACAGGGGGCCGTAGCACCGGGGAGCTGTTTTTT	CASTGTGGRSTGELFF
TRBV11-2	.	TRBJ1-1	.	TGTGCCAGCAGCTTAGGGTGGGGCATCACCGCTTTCTTT	CASSLGWGITAFF
TRBV5-1	TRBD2	TRBJ2-1	once	TGCGCCAGCACCCCACTAGCGGGAGGGTACAATGAGCAGTTCTTC	CASTPLAGGYNEQFF
TRBV2	.	TRBJ1-2	.	TGTGCCAGCAGTCAGGGCCTGCCAAATTACCATGGCTACACCTTC	CASSQGLPNYHGYTF
TRBV7-9	TRBD1	TRBJ1-4	.	TGTTCCAGCAGCTTATATGGGACAGGAGGTAATGAAAAACTGTTTTTT	CSSSLYGTGGNEKLFF
TRBV27	.	TRBJ2-7	.	TGTGCGGCCTCCTACGAGCAGTACTTC	CAASYEQYF
TRBV5-1	.	TRBJ1-2	.	TGCGCCAGCAGCTTGGACACAGGGTTTGGCTACACCTTC	CASSLDTGFGYTF
TRBV28	TRBD1	TRBJ1-1	.	TGTGCCAGCAGTTTGGGGACAGCGAACACTGAAGCTTTCTTT	CASSLGTANTEAFF
TRBV7-9	TRBD1	TRBJ1-4	.	TGTTCCAGCAGCTCCGGACAGGGCAGAAATGAAAAACTGTTTTTT	CSSSSGQGRNEKLFF
TRBV18	.	TRBJ2-3	.	TGTGCCAGCTCACCAAGAAGCGCAGAATATACGCAGTATTTT	CASSPRSAEYTQYF
TRBV27	TRBD2	TRBJ2-7	once	TGTGCCAGCAGCGGACTAGCGGGAGGCCAAATCTACGAGCAGTACTTC	CASSGLAGGQIYEQYF
TRBV10-2	.	TRBJ2-7	.	TGCGCCAGCAGAAGGGCGACAGGCTACGAGCAGTACTTC	CASRRATGYEQYF
TRBV19	TRBD1	TRBJ2-1	once	TGTGCCAGTAGTATTTGGACTCTAGGACAGGGGGCTGATGAGCAGTTCTTC	CASSIWTLGQGADEQFF
TRBV2	TRBD2	TRBJ2-1	.	TGTGCCAGCAGTAGATCAGGGACTAAACCATACAATGAGCAGTTCTTC	CASSRSGTKPYNEQFF
TRBV7-6	TRBD1	TRBJ1-1	.	TGTGCCAGCAGCCATACACGACAGGGGGAACAAACTGAAGCTTTCTTT	CASSHTRQGEQTEAFF
TRBV1	.	TRBJ1-2	.	TGCACCAGCAGCCCCCTGGACAGGGGGGTGAAACAAGGCTACACCTTC	CTSSPLDRGVKQGYTF
TRBV7-9	TRBD2	TRBJ2-1	.	TGTGCCAGCAGACTAGCGGGCCGAAGCGATGAGCAGTTCTTC	CASRLAGRSDEQFF
TRBV5-4	.	TRBJ2-5	.	TGTGCCAGCAGCTCGAGCGGGCTCCCGTGGACCCAGTACTTC	CASSSSGLPWTQYF
TRBV5-8	.	TRBJ1-2	.	TGTGCCAGCAGCGAGCTGGTAAATACGTATGGCTACACCTTC	CASSELVNTYGYTF
TRBV29-1	TRBD1	TRBJ1-1	.	TGCAGCGTAGGGACAGGTTATGAAGCTTTCTTT	CSVGTGYEAFF
TRBV19	TRBD2	TRBJ2-1	.	TGTGCCAGTAGTACTAGCGGGAGAAGATCCTACAATGAGCAGTTCTTC	CASSTSGRRSYNEQFF
TRBV5-4	.	TRBJ2-3	.	TGTGCCAGCAGCTTGGATCCTACGGGGGGCGTCGGAGATACGCAGTATTTT	CASSLDPTGGVGDTQYF
TRBV2	.	TRBJ1-5	.	TGTGCCAGCAGTGCGCGGGACGGCTCGAATCAGCCCCAGCATTTT	CASSARDGSNQPQHF
TRBV5-4	TRBD1	TRBJ2-7	.	TGTGCCAGCTCTGACGGGACAGGATCCTACGAGCAGTACTTC	CASSDGTGSYEQYF